The source of this T cell receptor (beta chain) is a study of blood T cell repertoires in COVID-19. From germline, CDR1 is SGHTA and CDR2 FQGNSA. J gave up 5 bases and V 5 bases, and 5 bases lay outside the gene matches. This CDR3 is built from 13 residues. Clones were read by immunoSEQ multiplex PCR, and TCRdb kept only the in-frame ones, dropping some. The sample has 150,000 or so clones; about 83% are singletons. The genes are TRBV7-2 and TRBJ2-5; TRBD2 matches 7 bases. Sequenced input: PBMCs or T cells enriched from blood (not recorded which). The source is a woman in her forties or fifties in a cohort exposed to, infected with or recovered from COVID-19 (not recorded which). The CDR3 protein is CASSRGGLETQYF. In nucleotides, the CDR3 is TGTGCCAGCAGCCGGGGAGGGTTGGAGACCCAGTACTTC.